These 27 T cell receptor beta chains share one sample of origin, sequenced in a study of cytomegalovirus exposure and HLA in healthy donors. Both 60 Vbeta primers and 13 Jbeta primers went into the PCR. Data came from immunoSEQ multiplex PCR; TCRdb stores just in-frame clones and leaves some out. This sample has tens of thousands of clones, with more than 70% found just once. Sequenced input: PBMCs. The receptors come from a middle-aged man in good health and CMV-seronegative.

The chain combines TRBV1 with TRBJ2-1; the D segment call TRBD2 is taken from the table without a DNA check. TRBV1 is a recognized pseudogene. The CDR3 consists of 17 residues. The chain's CDR3 is CTKNRDYPRTRFNEQFF. The CDR3, as DNA: TGCACCAAAAACCGGGACTACCCTAGAACTCGTTTTAATGAGCAGTTCTTC.

This rearrangement joins TRBV7-2 to TRBJ1-1; D perhaps matches TRBD1 (5 bases). Trimming took off 4 bases at V and 8 bases at J, with 11 bases between the two ends. CDR3 length equals 12 residues. CDR1 is SGHTA, CDR2 FQGNSA, per germline. The CDR3 nucleotides are TGTGCCAGCAGCTCAGACAGAGTCGAAGCTTTCTTT. This gives the protein CASSSDRVEAFF. Combining the CDR3 with reference TRBV7-2 and TRBJ1-1 gives the whole variable domain GAGVSQSPSNKVTEKGKDVELRCDPISGHTALYWYRQSLGQGLEFLIYFQGNSAPDKSGLPSDRFSAERTGGSVSTLTIQRTQQEDSAVYLCASSSDRVEAFFGQGTRLTVV.

This rearrangement joins TRBV7-3 to TRBJ2-5; D is possibly TRBD2 (6 bases). Trimming pared 5 bases from V and 4 bases from J, leaving 11 bases between. The CDR3 sequence is 13 residues long. Germline values: CDR1 SGHTA, CDR2 FQGTGA. In DNA, the CDR3 is TGTGCCAGCAGCGGAGGGATGGGAGAGACCCAGTACTTC. It encodes CASSGGMGETQYF.

V and J are TRBV6-5 and TRBJ1-2, with TRBD1 matching over 9 bases. The CDR3 covers 14 residues. CDR1 is MNHEY, CDR2 SVGAGI, per germline. The V segment lost 5 bases and the J segment 7 bases; nucleotides outside the gene matches: 8. CDR3 bases: TGTGCCAGCAGTACCGGGACAGGGCCTTTTGGCTACACCTTC. The encoded protein is CASSTGTGPFGYTF.

V and J are TRBV7-2 and TRBJ2-4, with D unclear. V gave up 2 bases and J gave up 5 bases, with 7 bases separating them. The V gene's germline CDR1 is SGHTA and CDR2 FQGNSA. This CDR3 has 13 residues. The DNA of the CDR3 is TGTGCCAGCAGCTTAACACCCCAAAACATTCAGTACTTC. It specifies CASSLTPQNIQYF.

This clone has just one count. Germline and junction disagree at one end, which may indicate a read error. V gene TRBV6-1 combines with J gene TRBJ1-1; D is undetermined. The CDR3 consists of 11 residues. Germline V gene data show CDR1 as MNHNS and CDR2 as SASEGT. CDR3: CAGSESLEAFF. The CDR3 coding sequence is TGTGCCGGCAGTGAATCCCTTGAAGCTTTCTTT.

This sequence joins TRBV5-5 and TRBJ1-5; possibly TRBD1 for D (5 bases). With 4 bases removed from V and 2 bases from J, the gap between germline ends came to 10 bases. The CDR3 is 14 amino acids. Germline V gene sequence: CDR1 SGHKS, CDR2 YYEKEE (reference sequence). CDR3 sequence reads: CASSPGGGNQPQHF. DNA of the CDR3: TGTGCCAGCAGCCCTGGGGGGGGCAATCAGCCCCAGCATTTT.

The chain employs TRBV12-5 and TRBJ2-7; no firm D call. V lost 0 bases to trimming and J lost 6 bases, with 6 bases between them. CDR1 is LGHNT, CDR2 FRNRAP, per germline. CDR3 length equals 12 residues. The CDR3 DNA reads as TGTGCTAGTGGTTTGGTACTCCGCGAGCAGTACTTC. Its translation is CASGLVLREQYF.

The chain employs TRBV19 and TRBJ2-6, with D possibly TRBD1 on 6 matching bases. The germline V and J ends were trimmed by 5 bases and 4 bases, with 15 bases remaining between them. This CDR3 has 16 amino acids. Per the germline V gene, CDR1 is LNHDA and CDR2 is SQIVND (reference sequence). CDR3 nucleotide sequence: TGTGCCAGTAGTCCTTTACAGGGCCCCGGGGCCAACGTCCTGACTTTC. Translated: CASSPLQGPGANVLTF.

This chain links TRBV28 with TRBJ2-7; 16 positions match TRBD2. Germline V gene lookup returns CDR1 MDHEN and CDR2 SYDVKM. V lost 2 bases, J lost 3 bases, and 7 bases stayed unmatched. This CDR3 is built from 18 residues. DNA for the CDR3: TGTGCCAGCAGTTTAGTCCCGGGACTAGCGGGGGGGGACTACGAGCAGTACTTC. The encoded protein is CASSLVPGLAGGDYEQYF.

The chain employs TRBV19 and TRBJ2-2, with a tentative D call TRBD2 (7 bases). The CDR3 sequence is 16 residues long. Germline CDR1 LNHDA, CDR2 SQIVND (reference sequence). V gave up 7 bases and J gave up 1 base, with 16 bases separating them. Here the CDR3 DNA reads TGTGCCAGTACGCCTAGGGGGGGAGTGAACACCGGGGAGCTGTTTTTT. Protein product: CASTPRGGVNTGELFF. Filled out from reference TRBV19 and TRBJ2-2, the complete variable domain reads DGGITQSPKYLFRKEGQNVTLSCEQNLNHDAMYWYRQDPGQGLRLIYYSQIVNDFQKGDIAEGYSVSREKKESFPLTVTSAQKNPTAFYLCASTPRGGVNTGELFFGEGSRLTVL.

CDR3 sequence reads: CASRKAAGAYEQYF. Written as DNA, the CDR3 is TGCGCCAGCCGAAAGGCAGCGGGGGCCTACGAGCAGTACTTC. V gene TRBV10-2 combines with J gene TRBJ2-7, with 8 bases fitting TRBD2. The CDR3 is 14 residues long. V shed 8 bases and J 2 bases; nucleotides not matched to a gene: 8. Germline V CDR1 and CDR2: WSHSY, SAAADI.

The genes are TRBV28 and TRBJ2-6, with 8 positions matching TRBD1. Trimming took 2 bases from V and 4 from J; bases not matched to a gene: 13. CDR3 size: 19 residues. Germline V lookup: CDR1 MDHEN, CDR2 SYDVKM. The CDR3 is CASSLVGTGGFGGANVLTF. The CDR3 DNA reads as TGTGCCAGCAGTTTAGTTGGGACAGGAGGTTTCGGCGGGGCCAACGTCCTGACTTTC.

The CDR3 DNA reads as TGTGCCAGCAGCTTGGATAGCCTCGCCGGGGAGCTGTTTTTT. As protein: CASSLDSLAGELFF. The V and J genes are TRBV5-4 and TRBJ2-2; D not certain. Germline lookup yields CDR1 SGHNT and CDR2 YYREEE (reference sequence). The germline V and J ends were trimmed by 0 bases and 6 bases, with 9 bases remaining between them. This CDR3 region has 14 residues.

V gene TRBV2 combines with J gene TRBJ2-5; 10 bases are shared with TRBD1. Matching the DNA end better, TRBJ2-7 makes the J call doubtful. The germline CDR1 and CDR2 sequences are SNHLY and FYNNEI. This CDR3 is 13 amino acids long. CDR3 nucleotides: TGTGCCAGCAGTGGACAGGGGGCTTCCGAGCAGTACTTC. It is translated as CASSGQGASEQYF.

The chain links TRBV7-9 to TRBJ2-3; D is possibly TRBD1 (5 bases). Trimming cost V 3 bases and J 2 bases, with 9 bases left between them. This CDR3 spans 14 amino acids. Germline CDR1 is SEHNR and CDR2 is FQNEAQ (reference sequence). CDR3 protein: CASSFDSPTDTQYF. CDR3 DNA sequence: TGTGCCAGCAGCTTTGACAGTCCCACAGATACGCAGTATTTT.

The CDR3 loop is CASSSGLFNEQFF. CDR3 nucleotide sequence: TGTGCCAGCAGCTCGGGACTGTTTAATGAGCAGTTCTTC. The V gene is TRBV7-9, the J gene TRBJ2-1; TRBD2 might be the D (6 bases). The CDR3 totals 13 residues. Deletions cut 4 bases from V and 7 bases from J, with 11 bases between. CDR1 and CDR2 from the germline V gene are SEHNR and FQNEAQ (reference sequence).

This clone was observed a handful of times. The chain combines TRBV5-4 with TRBJ1-2, with no clear D. This CDR3 contains 12 residues. V lost 3 bases and J 2 bases, leaving 5 bases between the germline ends. The germline gives CDR1 SGHNT, CDR2 YYREEE (reference sequence). The CDR3, as DNA: TGTGCCAGCAGCTCGGGGAACTATGGCTACACCTTC. It translates to CASSSGNYGYTF.

This clone was counted a few times. The chain joins TRBV5-1 to TRBJ1-4; 9 bases match TRBD1. V was pared by 0 bases and J by 6 bases, with 9 bases of the junction left unmatched. CDR3 size: 17 residues. CDR1 is SGHRS, CDR2 YFSETQ, per germline. CDR3 in DNA: TGCGCCAGCAGCTTGGGGCGATGGACAGGGGATGATGAAAAACTGTTTTTT. It yields the protein CASSLGRWTGDDEKLFF.

The gene calls are TRBV5-1 and TRBJ2-7, with a weak D call TRBD2 (6 bases). CDR3 size: 16 residues. Per germline, CDR1 SGHRS and CDR2 YFSETQ. V was pared by 4 bases and J by 3 bases, with 20 bases between. CDR3 in DNA: TGCGCCAGCAGCCAGAACTTTTTCGGGGGACGCTACGAGCAGTACTTC. It translates to CASSQNFFGGRYEQYF. The complete variable domain, with remaining parts taken from reference TRBV5-1 and TRBJ2-7, reads KAGVTQTPRYLIKTRGQQVTLSCSPISGHRSVSWYQQTPGQGLQFLFEYFSETQRNKGNFPGRFSGRQFSNSRSEMNVSTLELGDSALYLCASSQNFFGGRYEQYFGPGTRLTVT.

This clone occurred once. Within the sample, other DNA sequences also encode this same CDR3. The J gene is TRBJ1-1, the V gene TRBV18, with D maybe TRBD1 (6 bases). Germline assignment: CDR1 KGHSH and CDR2 LQKENI. The CDR3 has 13 residues. The V end lost 3 bases, the J end lost 2 bases, and 7 bases lay between the germline ends. The CDR3 DNA sequence: TGTGCCAGCTCACCGGGACAAAACACTGAAGCTTTCTTT. It yields the protein CASSPGQNTEAFF. The full variable domain, in which reference TRBV18 and TRBJ1-1 provide the parts outside the CDR3, is NAGVMQNPRHLVRRRGQEARLRCSPMKGHSHVYWYRQLPEEGLKFMVYLQKENIIDESGMPKERFSAEFPKEGPSILRIQQVVRGDSAAYFCASSPGQNTEAFFGQGTRLTVV.

This chain uses TRBV10-3 with TRBJ1-3, with 9 bases aligning to TRBD1. V shed 8 bases and J 2 bases; nucleotides not matched to a gene: 4. Germline loops: CDR1 ENHRY, CDR2 SYGVKD. The CDR3 consists of 14 residues. DNA for the CDR3: TGTGCCATCGGGACAGGGACCACTGGAAACACCATATATTTT. The encoded protein is CAIGTGTTGNTIYF.

The rearrangement joins TRBV29-1 to TRBJ1-2; 9 bases agree with TRBD1. The V segment lost 0 bases and the J segment 4 bases; nucleotides outside the gene matches: 9. The CDR3 is made up of 16 amino acids. Per germline, CDR1 SQVTM and CDR2 ANQGSEA. CDR3 residues: CSVEDRGQGGVYGYTF. The CDR3 coding sequence is TGCAGCGTTGAAGATCGGGGACAGGGTGGCGTCTATGGCTACACCTTC.

The chain uses TRBV14 and TRBJ2-7; D gene unclear. V lost 4 bases and J lost 1, with 5 bases in between. Germline assignment: CDR1 SGHDN and CDR2 FVKESK. This CDR3 is built from 12 residues. The CDR3: CASSPRSYEQYF. CDR3 nucleotides: TGTGCCAGCAGCCCTCGTTCCTACGAGCAGTACTTC.

V gene TRBV7-9 combines with J gene TRBJ1-3; D perhaps matches TRBD1 (5 bases). Trimming took off 2 bases at V and 1 base at J, with 15 bases between the two ends. Germline CDR1 SEHNR, CDR2 FQNEAQ (reference sequence). The CDR3 is 17 residues long. The CDR3 nucleotides are TGTGCCAGCAGCTTAATATGGGGACGGGGGTCTGGAAACACCATATATTTT. Protein sequence: CASSLIWGRGSGNTIYF.

This clone was detected only a few times. The J gene is TRBJ1-4, the V gene TRBV19; D unresolved. V was clipped by 6 bases and J by 0 bases, with 8 bases between them. The length of the CDR3 is 14 residues. CDR1 and CDR2 from the germline V gene are LNHDA and SQIVND (reference sequence). As DNA, the CDR3 is TGTGCCAGTAGACCGGTTGCAACTAATGAAAAACTGTTTTTT. Translated: CASRPVATNEKLFF.

The chain links TRBV28 to TRBJ1-2; TRBD1 aligns across 10 bases. In germline, CDR1 is MDHEN, CDR2 SYDVKM. The CDR3 covers 15 residues. V trimming: 8 bases; J trimming: 5 bases; junction bases outside the gene matches: 11. The CDR3 nucleotides are TGTGCCAGCGTGACCTATGGACAGGGGGTTTATGGCTACACCTTC. This codes for CASVTYGQGVYGYTF.